These 23 T cell receptor beta chains were sequenced from one sample in a study of T-cell reconstitution after alpha-beta-depleted transplantation in children. Preparation of the TCRbeta library involved a method that used unique molecular identifiers. From the PCR reads, TCRdb called clonotypes with MiXCR, one entry per CDR3 protein. The sample has about 540,000 distinct CDR3 sequences; 15% to 20% are singletons. Sequencing used PBMCs from the stem cell graft donor, obtained from the stem cell graft. The receptors were sampled from a human donor who donated a stem cell graft to a child with acute lymphoblastic leukemia.

This rearrangement joins TRBV20-1 to TRBJ2-5; D remains ambiguous. The CDR3 contains 12 residues. Germline V gives CDR1 DFQATT, CDR2 SNEGSKA (reference sequence). The V end lost 6 bases, the J end lost 6 bases, and 14 bases lay between the germline ends. As DNA, the CDR3 is TGCAGTGCCTGCGACCTTAGGAAGACCCAGTACTTC. It yields the protein CSACDLRKTQYF.

The chain is built from TRBV12-3 or TRBV12-4 and TRBJ1-2; maybe TRBD1 (5 bases). The CDR3 is made up of 14 amino acids. The germline V and J ends were trimmed by 2 bases and 3 bases, with 10 bases remaining between them. As DNA, the CDR3 is TGTGCCAGCAGTTTATGGGGGAGGGACTATGGCTACACCTTC. It codes for CASSLWGRDYGYTF.

This clonotype was recorded a few times. The rearrangement joins TRBV7-9 to TRBJ2-7; tentatively, D is TRBD1 or TRBD2 (5 bases each). This CDR3 is built from 14 residues. CDR1 is SEHNR and CDR2 is FQNEAQ in the germline V gene (reference sequence). V was shortened by 5 bases and J by 6 bases, with 17 bases between the two germline ends. This CDR3 reads CASSQPPTGGEQYF. In nucleotides, the CDR3 is TGTGCCAGCAGCCAACCCCCAACAGGAGGCGAGCAGTACTTC.

The rearrangement links TRBV11-2 to TRBJ2-1; the D gene is possibly TRBD1 (5 bases). Germline V gene lookup returns CDR1 SGHAT and CDR2 FQNNGV. The V end lost 4 bases, the J end lost 1 base, and 11 bases lay between the germline ends. CDR3 size: 15 residues. The CDR3 DNA follows: TGTGCCAGCAGCTCCCTCCAGGGTTCCTACAATGAGCAGTTCTTC. It codes for CASSSLQGSYNEQFF.

In DNA form, the CDR3 reads TGCGCCAGCAGCTTAGCGGGAGCGGTCAATGAGCAGTTCTTC. It specifies CASSLAGAVNEQFF. The rearrangement uses TRBV5-1 and TRBJ2-1; 8 bases agree with TRBD2. The CDR3 runs to 14 residues. V was clipped by 2 bases and J by 6 bases; unmatched bases: 4. Looked up from germline, CDR1 is SGHRS and CDR2 is YFSETQ.

Ten or more counts support this clonotype. V usage is TRBV7-9 and J usage is TRBJ1-5; no reliable D call. The V gene lost 6 bases and the J gene lost 3 bases, with 12 bases spanning the gap. This CDR3 region has 14 residues. The germline V gene encodes CDR1 SEHNR and CDR2 FQNEAQ (reference sequence). CDR3 nucleotide sequence: TGTGCCAGCAGTCCGACCCTACACAATCAGCCCCAGCATTTT. Encoded protein: CASSPTLHNQPQHF.

This clonotype turned up a few times. J is TRBJ2-1 and V is TRBV12-3 or TRBV12-4; D gene uncertain. Trimming cost V 10 bases and J 12 bases, with 13 bases left between them. The CDR3 extends over 10 amino acids. This chain's CDR3 is CATTRIGQFF. In DNA form, the CDR3 reads TGTGCCACCACCCGCATCGGGCAGTTCTTC.

This clonotype was counted a few times. V and J are TRBV7-7 and TRBJ2-2; 9 nucleotides agree with TRBD1. The CDR3 is made up of 16 amino acids. V lost 4 bases, J lost 6 bases, and 9 bases stayed unmatched. CDR1 is SSHAT, CDR2 FNYEAQ, per germline (reference sequence). The CDR3 DNA reads as TGTGCCAGCAGCTCCGGGACAGGGTTAGGGGCCGGGGAGCTGTTTTTT. Translated: CASSSGTGLGAGELFF.

This chain uses TRBV20-1 with TRBJ2-1, with 8 nucleotides matching TRBD2. V dropped 1 base and J dropped 12; count of bases not matched to a gene: 11. This CDR3 has 14 amino acids. Germline V CDR1 and CDR2: DFQATT, SNEGSKA (reference sequence). The CDR3 loop is CSARVVAGPLAQFF. CDR3 nucleotides: TGCAGTGCTAGAGTGGTAGCGGGACCCCTCGCGCAGTTCTTC.

This clonotype was counted between two and nine times. J is TRBJ2-7 and V is TRBV7-9, with 8 positions matching TRBD1. This CDR3 contains 14 residues. The germline V gene encodes CDR1 SEHNR and CDR2 FQNEAQ (reference sequence). Germline trimming cut 0 bases from V and 4 bases from J; bases unmatched to any gene: 2. CDR3 nucleotide sequence: TGTGCCAGCAGCTTAGCGGACAGGGTGTACGAGCAGTACTTC. Translating it yields CASSLADRVYEQYF.

The rearrangement links TRBV20-1 to TRBJ2-7; D may be TRBD2 (5 bases). The V and J ends lost 6 bases and 0 bases respectively, with 15 bases between them. CDR1 and CDR2 (germline): DFQATT, SNEGSKA (reference sequence). The CDR3 runs 14 residues. For the CDR3, the DNA is TGCAGTGCGTGGAGCGGCGCGATCTCCTACGAGCAGTACTTC. Amino acid sequence: CSAWSGAISYEQYF.

The table lists this clonotype with a few counts. This chain joins TRBV11-2 and TRBJ2-3; TRBD2 aligns across 14 bases. The CDR3 spans 18 residues. V gave up 1 base and J gave up 0 bases; unmatched junction bases: 3. Germline V gene lookup returns CDR1 SGHAT and CDR2 FQNNGV. The CDR3 bases are TGTGCCAGCAGCTTAGGGGGACTAGCGGGAGTTAGCACAGATACGCAGTATTTT. It is translated as CASSLGGLAGVSTDTQYF.

The chain joins TRBV20-1 to TRBJ1-2; D not certain. The CDR3 is 11 amino acids. Looked up from germline, CDR1 is DFQATT and CDR2 is SNEGSKA (reference sequence). Trimming cost V 1 base and J 11 bases, with 11 bases left between them. The CDR3 is CSARVNRAYTF. CDR3 nucleotides: TGCAGTGCTAGAGTTAATCGAGCTTACACCTTC.

This clonotype was found a few times. The rearrangement joins TRBV18 to TRBJ1-4, with 8 nucleotides matching TRBD1. Germline loops: CDR1 KGHSH, CDR2 LQKENI. CDR3 length: 13 amino acids. V was pared by 4 bases and J by 8 bases, with 3 bases of the junction left unmatched. The CDR3 loop reads CASSLGQVEKLFF. In nucleotides, the CDR3 is TGTGCCAGCTCACTGGGACAGGTCGAAAAACTGTTTTTT. The complete variable domain, with remaining parts taken from reference TRBV18 and TRBJ1-4, reads NAGVMQNPRHLVRRRGQEARLRCSPMKGHSHVYWYRQLPEEGLKFMVYLQKENIIDESGMPKERFSAEFPKEGPSILRIQQVVRGDSAAYFCASSLGQVEKLFFGSGTQLSVL.

The chain combines TRBV5-1 with TRBJ2-7; D not resolved. From germline, CDR1 is SGHRS and CDR2 YFSETQ. The CDR3 runs 13 residues. V lost 4 bases and J 3 bases, leaving 11 bases between the germline ends. The CDR3 region is CASSPSSLYEQYF. CDR3 nucleotide sequence: TGCGCCAGCAGCCCGAGCTCCCTCTACGAGCAGTACTTC.

DNA of the CDR3: TGTGCCAGTAGTCTGCTAGCGGCTAATGAGCAGTTCTTC. Translating gives CASSLLAANEQFF. V is TRBV19 and J is TRBJ2-1; 7 bases are a match to TRBD2. The CDR3 is 13 residues long. The junction had 5 bases not matched to a gene; V was cut back by 5 bases and J by 7 bases. Germline lookup yields CDR1 LNHDA and CDR2 SQIVND (reference sequence).

The sample holds a few counts of this clonotype. This rearrangement joins TRBV27 to TRBJ1-5; 9 bases map to TRBD1. Germline CDR1 MNHEY, CDR2 SMNVEV (reference sequence). Germline trimming cut 5 bases from V and 5 bases from J; bases unmatched to any gene: 10. There are 16 residues in the CDR3. CDR3 sequence reads: CASSPPLGQGDQPQHF. The DNA for the CDR3 is TGTGCCAGCAGTCCCCCGTTGGGACAGGGCGATCAGCCCCAGCATTTT.

This clonotype was seen only a few times. This chain links TRBV4-1 with TRBJ2-3; D call uncertain. Germline CDR1 reads MGHRA; CDR2 reads YSYEKL. Trimming stripped 3 bases from V and 8 bases from J, with 15 bases between. This CDR3 is 14 amino acids long. CDR3 in amino acids: CASSQAEGHGTQYF. As DNA, the CDR3 is TGCGCCAGCAGCCAGGCCGAAGGGCATGGTACGCAGTATTTT.

This clonotype has a handful of counts. This chain links TRBV5-1 with TRBJ2-3; D ambiguous. The CDR3 has 12 amino acids. Per the germline V gene, CDR1 is SGHRS and CDR2 is YFSETQ. V was clipped by 5 bases and J by 2 bases, with 6 bases between them. This chain's CDR3 is CASSVHTDTQYF. The DNA of the CDR3 is TGCGCCAGCAGTGTACACACAGATACGCAGTATTTT.

This clonotype appeared many times. V is TRBV19 and J is TRBJ1-2, with D possibly matching TRBD1 (5 bases). With 3 bases removed from V and 5 bases from J, the gap between germline ends came to 10 bases. Germline V gene data show CDR1 as LNHDA and CDR2 as SQIVND (reference sequence). The CDR3 runs to 13 residues. The CDR3 bases are TGTGCCAGTAGTATGTCCCCAGGGTATGGCTACACCTTC. Its translation is CASSMSPGYGYTF.

This clonotype appeared a few times. V and J are TRBV18 and TRBJ2-5; either TRBD1 or TRBD2 may supply D (5 bases each). Germline V lookup: CDR1 KGHSH, CDR2 LQKENI. The CDR3 runs 17 residues. The V and J ends lost 6 bases and 7 bases respectively, with 27 bases between them. The CDR3 sequence is CASSPSPWDVGDVTQYF. The DNA of the CDR3 is TGTGCCAGCTCTCCTAGCCCCTGGGACGTCGGCGACGTGACCCAGTACTTC.

The chain uses TRBV12-3 or TRBV12-4 and TRBJ2-5; D gene ambiguous. Trimming pared 6 bases from V and 4 bases from J, leaving 9 bases between. This CDR3 is 12 amino acids long. The chain's CDR3 is CASRGMGETQYF. CDR3 DNA: TGTGCCAGCAGGGGTATGGGAGAGACCCAGTACTTC.

The CDR3 region has the DNA TGTGCCAGCCCCGGGGTAACGGGAGTGTGGAATGAGCAGTTCTTC. It is translated as CASPGVTGVWNEQFF. This chain links TRBV7-9 with TRBJ2-1, with TRBD2 as a possible D gene (6 bases). This CDR3 has 15 residues. Deletions cut 8 bases from V and 7 bases from J, with 21 bases between. Germline V gene data show CDR1 as SEHNR and CDR2 as FQNEAQ (reference sequence).